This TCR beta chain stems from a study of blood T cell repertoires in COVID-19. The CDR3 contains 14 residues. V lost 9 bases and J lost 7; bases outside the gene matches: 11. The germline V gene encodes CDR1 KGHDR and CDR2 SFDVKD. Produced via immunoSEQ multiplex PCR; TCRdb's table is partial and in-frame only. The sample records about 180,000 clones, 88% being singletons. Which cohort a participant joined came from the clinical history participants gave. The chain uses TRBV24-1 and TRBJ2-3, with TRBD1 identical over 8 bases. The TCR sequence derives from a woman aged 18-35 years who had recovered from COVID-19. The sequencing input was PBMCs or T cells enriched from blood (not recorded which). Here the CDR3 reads CATRAGGLGNTQYF. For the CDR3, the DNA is TGTGCCACCCGAGCAGGGGGCTTAGGGAATACGCAGTATTTT.